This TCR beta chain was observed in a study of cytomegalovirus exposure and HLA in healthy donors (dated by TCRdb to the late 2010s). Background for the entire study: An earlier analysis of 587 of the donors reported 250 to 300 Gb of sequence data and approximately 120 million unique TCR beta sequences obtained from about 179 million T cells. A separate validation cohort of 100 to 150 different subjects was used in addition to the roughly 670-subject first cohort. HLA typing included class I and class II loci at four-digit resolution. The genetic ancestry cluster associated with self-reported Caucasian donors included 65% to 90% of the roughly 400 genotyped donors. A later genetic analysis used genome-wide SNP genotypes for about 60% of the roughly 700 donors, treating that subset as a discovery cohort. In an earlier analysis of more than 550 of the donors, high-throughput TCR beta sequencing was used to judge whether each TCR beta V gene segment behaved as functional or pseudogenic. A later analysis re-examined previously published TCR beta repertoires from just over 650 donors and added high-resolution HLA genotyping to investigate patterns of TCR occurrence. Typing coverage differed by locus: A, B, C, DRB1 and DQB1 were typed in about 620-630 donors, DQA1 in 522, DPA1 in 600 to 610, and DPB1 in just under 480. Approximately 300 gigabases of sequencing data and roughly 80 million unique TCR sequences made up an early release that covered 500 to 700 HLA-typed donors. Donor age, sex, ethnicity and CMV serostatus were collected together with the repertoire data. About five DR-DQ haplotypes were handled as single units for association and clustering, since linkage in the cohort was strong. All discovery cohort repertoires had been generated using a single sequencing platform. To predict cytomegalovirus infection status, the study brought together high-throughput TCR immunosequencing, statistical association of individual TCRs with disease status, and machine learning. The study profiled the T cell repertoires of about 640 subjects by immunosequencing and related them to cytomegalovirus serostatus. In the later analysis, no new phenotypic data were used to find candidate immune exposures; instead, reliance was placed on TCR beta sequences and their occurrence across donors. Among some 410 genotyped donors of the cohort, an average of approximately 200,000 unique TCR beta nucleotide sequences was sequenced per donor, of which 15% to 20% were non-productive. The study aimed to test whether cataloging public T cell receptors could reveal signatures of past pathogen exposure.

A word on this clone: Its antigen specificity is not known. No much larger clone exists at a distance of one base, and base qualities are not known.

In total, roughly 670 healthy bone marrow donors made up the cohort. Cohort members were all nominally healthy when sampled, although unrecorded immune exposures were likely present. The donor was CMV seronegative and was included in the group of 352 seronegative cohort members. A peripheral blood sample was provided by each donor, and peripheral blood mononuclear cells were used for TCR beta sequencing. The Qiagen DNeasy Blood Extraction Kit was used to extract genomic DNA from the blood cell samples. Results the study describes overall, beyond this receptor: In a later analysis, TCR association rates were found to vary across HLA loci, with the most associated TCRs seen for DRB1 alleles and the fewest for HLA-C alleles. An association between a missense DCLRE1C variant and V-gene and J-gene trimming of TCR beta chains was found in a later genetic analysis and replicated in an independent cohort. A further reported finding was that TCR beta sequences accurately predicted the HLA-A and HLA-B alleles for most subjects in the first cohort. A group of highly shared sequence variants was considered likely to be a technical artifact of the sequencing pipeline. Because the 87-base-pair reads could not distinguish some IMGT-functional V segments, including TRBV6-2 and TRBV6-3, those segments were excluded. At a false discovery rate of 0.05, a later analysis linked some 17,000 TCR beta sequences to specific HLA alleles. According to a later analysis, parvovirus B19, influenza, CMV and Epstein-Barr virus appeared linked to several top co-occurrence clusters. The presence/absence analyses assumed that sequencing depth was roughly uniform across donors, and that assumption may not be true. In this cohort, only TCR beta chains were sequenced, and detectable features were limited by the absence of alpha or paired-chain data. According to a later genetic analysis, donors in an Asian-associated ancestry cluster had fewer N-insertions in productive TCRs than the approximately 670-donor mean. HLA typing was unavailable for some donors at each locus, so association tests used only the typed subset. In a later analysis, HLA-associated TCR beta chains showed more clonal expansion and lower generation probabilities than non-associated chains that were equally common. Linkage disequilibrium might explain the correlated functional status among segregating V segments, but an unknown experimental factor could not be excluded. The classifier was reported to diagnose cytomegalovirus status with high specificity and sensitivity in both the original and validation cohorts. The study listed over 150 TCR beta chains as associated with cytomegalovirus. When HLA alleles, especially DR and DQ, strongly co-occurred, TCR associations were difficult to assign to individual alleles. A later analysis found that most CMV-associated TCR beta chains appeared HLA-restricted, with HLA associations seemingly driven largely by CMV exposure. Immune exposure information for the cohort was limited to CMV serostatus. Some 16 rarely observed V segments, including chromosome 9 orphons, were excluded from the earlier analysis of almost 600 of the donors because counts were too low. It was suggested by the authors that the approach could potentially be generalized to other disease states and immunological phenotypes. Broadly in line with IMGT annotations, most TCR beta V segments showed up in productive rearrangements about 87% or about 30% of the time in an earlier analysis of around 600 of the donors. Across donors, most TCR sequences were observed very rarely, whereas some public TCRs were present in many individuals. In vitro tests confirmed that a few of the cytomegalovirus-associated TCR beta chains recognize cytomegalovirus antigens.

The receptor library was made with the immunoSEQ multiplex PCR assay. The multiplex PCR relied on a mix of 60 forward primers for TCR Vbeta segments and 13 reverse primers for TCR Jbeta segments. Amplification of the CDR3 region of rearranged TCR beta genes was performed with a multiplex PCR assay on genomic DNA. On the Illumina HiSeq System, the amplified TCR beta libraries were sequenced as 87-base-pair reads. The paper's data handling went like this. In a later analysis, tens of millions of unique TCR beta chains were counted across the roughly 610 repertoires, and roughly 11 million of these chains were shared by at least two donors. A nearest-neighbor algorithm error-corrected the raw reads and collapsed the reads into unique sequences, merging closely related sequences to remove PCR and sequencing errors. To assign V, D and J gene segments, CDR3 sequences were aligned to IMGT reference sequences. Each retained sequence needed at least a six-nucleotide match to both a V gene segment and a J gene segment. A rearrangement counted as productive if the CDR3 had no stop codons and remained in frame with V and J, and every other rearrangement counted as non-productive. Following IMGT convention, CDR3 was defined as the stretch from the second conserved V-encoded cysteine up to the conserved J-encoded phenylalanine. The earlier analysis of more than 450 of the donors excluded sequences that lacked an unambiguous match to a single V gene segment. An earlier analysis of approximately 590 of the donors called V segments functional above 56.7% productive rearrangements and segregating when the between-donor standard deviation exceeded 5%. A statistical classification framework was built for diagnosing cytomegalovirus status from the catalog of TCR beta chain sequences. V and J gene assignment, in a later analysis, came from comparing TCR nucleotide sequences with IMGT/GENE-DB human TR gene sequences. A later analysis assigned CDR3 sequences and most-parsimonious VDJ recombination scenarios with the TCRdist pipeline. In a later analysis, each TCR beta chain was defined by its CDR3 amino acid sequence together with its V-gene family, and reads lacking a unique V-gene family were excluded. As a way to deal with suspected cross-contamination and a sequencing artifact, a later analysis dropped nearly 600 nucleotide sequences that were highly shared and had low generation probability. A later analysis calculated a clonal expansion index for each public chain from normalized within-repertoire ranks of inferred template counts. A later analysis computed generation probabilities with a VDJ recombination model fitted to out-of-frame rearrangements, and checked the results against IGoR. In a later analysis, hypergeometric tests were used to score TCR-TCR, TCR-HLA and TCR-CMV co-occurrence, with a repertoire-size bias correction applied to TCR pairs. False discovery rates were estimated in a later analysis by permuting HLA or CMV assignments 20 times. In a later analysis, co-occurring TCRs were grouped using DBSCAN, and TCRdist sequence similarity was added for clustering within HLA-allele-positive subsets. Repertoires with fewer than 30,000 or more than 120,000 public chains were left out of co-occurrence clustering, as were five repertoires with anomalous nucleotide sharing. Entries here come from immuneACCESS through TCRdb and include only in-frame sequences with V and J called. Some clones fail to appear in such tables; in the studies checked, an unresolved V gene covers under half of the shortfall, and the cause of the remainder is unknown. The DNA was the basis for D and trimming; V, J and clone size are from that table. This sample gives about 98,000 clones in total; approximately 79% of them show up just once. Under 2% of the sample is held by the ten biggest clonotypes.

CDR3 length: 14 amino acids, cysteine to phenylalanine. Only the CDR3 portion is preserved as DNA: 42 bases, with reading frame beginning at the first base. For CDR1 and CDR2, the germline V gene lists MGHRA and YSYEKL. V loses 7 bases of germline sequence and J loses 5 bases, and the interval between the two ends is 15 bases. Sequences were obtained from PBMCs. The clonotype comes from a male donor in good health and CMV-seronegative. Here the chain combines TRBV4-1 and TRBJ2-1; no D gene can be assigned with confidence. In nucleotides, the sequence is TGCGCCAGCACTGCGGCTCCTAATAACAATGAGCAGTTCTTC. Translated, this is CASTAAPNNNEQFF.